The clone carrying this T cell receptor (beta chain) was counted at least ten times. J lost 5 bases, V lost 6 bases, and 3 bases had no gene match. The CDR3 totals 12 residues. From germline, CDR1 is SQVTM and CDR2 ANQGSEA. The data were obtained in a study of T cells of healthy individuals. TCRdb called the 5' RACE reads again in MiXCR, with one record for every CDR3 protein. The sample holds fewer than 75,000 distinct CDR3 sequences, around 15% seen once. The receptor comes from a human donor in good health. This chain connects TRBV29-1 to TRBJ1-4; 7 bases are shared with TRBD1. The CDR3 nucleotides read TGCAGCGTCCTGACAGGGAATGAAAAACTGTTTTTT. Translating it yields CSVLTGNEKLFF.